The 23 T cell receptor beta chains below were found in one sample sequenced in a study of blood T cell repertoires in COVID-19 (dated by TCRdb to 2020 to 2022). Library preparation was by the immunoSEQ multiplex PCR assay. TCRdb stores this immuneACCESS table with in-frame sequences only. Part of the clones is absent; in the studies checked, under half of the shortfall reflects unresolved V genes, and no reason is known for the rest. The table for this sample lists a few hundred thousand clones; 86% of them were counted only once. 2% to 2.5% of the sample lies in the top ten. The source material was peripheral blood. Receptors originate from a woman aged 50 to 60 with acute or convalescent COVID-19.

The chain joins TRBV4-3 to TRBJ1-4, with D perhaps matching TRBD1 (6 bases). The germline gives CDR1 LGHNA, CDR2 YSLEER. The V and J ends lost 1 base and 8 bases respectively, with 17 bases between them. This CDR3 region has 16 residues. The CDR3 here is CASSQGRAGVDEKLFF. CDR3 DNA sequence: TGCGCCAGCAGCCAAGGGCGGGCAGGGGTTGACGAAAAACTGTTTTTT.

The rearrangement links TRBV14 to TRBJ2-3, with D tentatively TRBD1 (6 bases). CDR3 length: 15 amino acids. Germline V lookup: CDR1 SGHDN, CDR2 FVKESK. Trimming took off 1 base at V and 0 bases at J, with 8 bases between the two ends. The CDR3 sequence: CASSQGDTSTDTQYF. DNA of the CDR3: TGTGCCAGCAGCCAAGGGGACACCAGCACAGATACGCAGTATTTT.

V is TRBV18 and J is TRBJ1-2, with 7 bases matching TRBD1. Germline V gene data show CDR1 as KGHSH and CDR2 as LQKENI. The CDR3 loop spans 20 amino acids. Trimming cost V 0 bases and J 0 bases; bases outside gene matches: 16. CDR3 in amino acids: CASSPPTSTGIMETNYGYTF. The CDR3 DNA sequence: TGTGCCAGCTCACCACCAACTTCGACAGGGATAATGGAAACTAACTATGGCTACACCTTC.

The count of this clone is one. The chain is built from TRBV10-2 and TRBJ2-5, with D perhaps TRBD2 (5 bases). Germline V gives CDR1 WSHSY, CDR2 SAAADI. V shed 3 bases and J shed 4 bases, with 9 bases lying between them. The CDR3 has 13 amino acids. CDR3 coding DNA: TGCGCCAGCAGTGACCCAGGACTAGAGACCCAGTACTTC. Residues: CASSDPGLETQYF.

J is TRBJ2-1 and V is TRBV2, with TRBD2 matching over 12 bases. V lost 6 bases and J lost 7; bases outside the gene matches: 7. This CDR3 has 15 residues. The germline CDR1 and CDR2 sequences are SNHLY and FYNNEI. CDR3 in DNA: TGTGCCAGCAGCCTACTAGCGGGGGGCCGGAATGAGCAGTTCTTC. Translating it yields CASSLLAGGRNEQFF. Supplemented by reference TRBV2 and TRBJ2-1, the full variable domain reads EPEVTQTPSHQVTQMGQEVILRCVPISNHLYFYWYRQILGQKVEFLVSFYNNEISEKSEIFDDQFSVERPDGSNFTLKIRSTKLEDSAMYFCASSLLAGGRNEQFFGPGTRLTVL.

The chain carries TRBV19 and TRBJ1-2; unclear D gene. Germline V gene sequence: CDR1 LNHDA, CDR2 SQIVND (reference sequence). V was trimmed by 2 bases and J by 11 bases, leaving 12 bases between them. This CDR3 contains 12 residues. CDR3 sequence (DNA): TGTGCCAGTAGTATAACGGGTTCTTTATACACCTTC. The encoded protein is CASSITGSLYTF.

Only one count was recorded for this clone. The chain joins TRBV24-1 to TRBJ2-5, with 9 bases identical to TRBD1. The J segment lost 3 bases and the V segment lost 3 bases, leaving 4 bases of the junction unmatched. Germline-derived CDR1 and CDR2 are KGHDR and SFDVKD. The CDR3 loop spans 15 amino acids. The CDR3 DNA is TGTGCCACCAGTGATGGAGGGACAGGGAAAGAGACCCAGTACTTC. Its protein is CATSDGGTGKETQYF.

This chain connects TRBV27 to TRBJ2-2, with D perhaps matching TRBD2 (6 bases). Trimming cost V 1 base and J 2 bases, with 11 bases left between them. This CDR3 has 16 amino acids. CDR1 and CDR2 (germline): MNHEY, SMNVEV (reference sequence). CDR3 sequence reads: CASSLYRGVNTGELFF. CDR3 bases: TGTGCCAGCAGTTTATATCGCGGGGTAAACACCGGGGAGCTGTTTTTT.

This clone came up a few times. The chain uses TRBV7-2 and TRBJ1-3; 8 positions match TRBD1. After removal of 6 bases from V and 0 bases from J, the junction contained 4 bases not matched to a gene. This CDR3 region has 15 residues. The germline V gene encodes CDR1 SGHTA and CDR2 FQGNSA. CDR3 amino acids: CASSQGQASGNTIYF. The DNA of the CDR3 is TGTGCCAGCAGTCAGGGACAGGCCTCTGGAAACACCATATATTTT.

V and J are TRBV5-1 and TRBJ2-2, with TRBD2 matching over 10 bases. Per germline, CDR1 SGHRS and CDR2 YFSETQ. J lost 4 bases, V lost 5 bases, and 8 bases had no gene match. The CDR3 length is 16 residues. Here the CDR3 reads CASSRTSGTGTGELFF. The CDR3 DNA follows: TGCGCCAGCAGTCGAACTAGCGGGACAGGCACCGGGGAGCTGTTTTTT.

This clone has just a few counts. The CDR3 sequence: CASSYGTYYNEQFF. The CDR3 DNA sequence: TGTGCCAGCAGTTACGGTACCTACTACAATGAGCAGTTCTTC. The rearrangement joins TRBV27 to TRBJ2-1; D unclear. This CDR3 is 14 amino acids long. V was pared by 4 bases and J by 3 bases, with 10 bases between. Germline V gene sequence: CDR1 MNHEY, CDR2 SMNVEV (reference sequence).

This chain connects TRBV18 to TRBJ1-1, with no clear D. The CDR3 runs to 13 residues. CDR1 and CDR2 (germline): KGHSH, LQKENI. Trimming left V 4 bases short and J 0 bases short, with 6 bases between. The CDR3 loop is CASSRGLNTEAFF. The DNA for the CDR3 is TGTGCCAGCTCACGCGGCTTGAACACTGAAGCTTTCTTT.

CDR3 coding DNA: TGCGCCAGCAGCTCCGGACAGAATTCTTACGAGCAGTACTTC. Protein sequence: CASSSGQNSYEQYF. V usage is TRBV5-1 and J usage is TRBJ2-7; D possibly corresponds to TRBD1 (6 bases). Trimming pared 3 bases from V and 4 bases from J, leaving 14 bases between. Germline V gene data show CDR1 as SGHRS and CDR2 as YFSETQ. This CDR3 comprises 14 residues.

This clone was counted once. The genes are TRBV6-5 and TRBJ2-7; TRBD1 aligns across 8 bases. From germline, CDR1 is MNHEY and CDR2 SVGAGI. There are 13 residues in the CDR3. Germline trimming cut 6 bases from V and 3 bases from J; bases unmatched to any gene: 4. This chain's CDR3 is CASRRQGSYEQYF. The CDR3 DNA reads TGTGCCAGCAGGCGACAGGGGAGCTACGAGCAGTACTTC.

This chain connects TRBV10-3 to TRBJ1-3; D is undetermined. Per germline, CDR1 ENHRY and CDR2 SYGVKD. This CDR3 spans 14 amino acids. V was shortened by 10 bases and J by 0 bases, with 13 bases between the two germline ends. The CDR3 is CATRVGSSGNTIYF. The CDR3, as DNA: TGTGCCACCCGGGTGGGGAGCTCTGGAAACACCATATATTTT.

The V and J genes are TRBV5-1 and TRBJ2-1; TRBD2 matches at 9 bases. The germline V gene encodes CDR1 SGHRS and CDR2 YFSETQ. The CDR3 runs 16 residues. Trimming at V came to 5 bases and at J to 3 bases, leaving 9 bases not matched to a gene. As DNA, the CDR3 is TGCGCCAGCAGGACAATTAGCGGGGGTAACTACAATGAGCAGTTCTTC. Its translation: CASRTISGGNYNEQFF. Full variable domain (remainder filled in from reference TRBV5-1 and TRBJ2-1): KAGVTQTPRYLIKTRGQQVTLSCSPISGHRSVSWYQQTPGQGLQFLFEYFSETQRNKGNFPGRFSGRQFSNSRSEMNVSTLELGDSALYLCASRTISGGNYNEQFFGPGTRLTVL.

The chain combines TRBV12-3 or TRBV12-4 with TRBJ1-2; unclear D gene. V lost 6 bases, J lost 1 base, and 9 bases lay in between. This CDR3 spans 13 amino acids. The CDR3 protein is CASSQPDNYGYTF. Written as DNA, the CDR3 is TGTGCCAGCAGCCAACCAGATAACTATGGCTACACCTTC.

The chain has TRBV5-1 and TRBJ2-5; 7 bases fit TRBD2. The V gene end was trimmed by 2 bases and the J gene end by 0 bases; junction bases not matched to a gene: 4. Germline CDR1 and CDR2: SGHRS and YFSETQ. CDR3 length: 15 amino acids. CDR3 amino acids: CASSLSGEYQETQYF. The DNA for the CDR3 is TGCGCCAGCAGCTTAAGCGGGGAGTACCAAGAGACCCAGTACTTC.

The chain recombines TRBV3-1 (or the pseudogene TRBV3-2) with TRBJ2-7, with 7 bases that match TRBD2. The trim removed 0 bases at V and 0 bases at J, leaving 5 bases unmatched. The CDR3 covers 16 residues. Germline CDR1 LGHDT, CDR2 YNNKEL (reference sequence). CDR3 bases: TGTGCCAGCAGCCAAGATCCTAGCGGTAACTCCTACGAGCAGTACTTC. Protein: CASSQDPSGNSYEQYF.

The chain recombines TRBV7-6 with TRBJ2-5; no firm D call. This CDR3 is 14 amino acids long. V was trimmed by 5 bases and J by 1 base, leaving 11 bases between them. The germline gives CDR1 SGHVS, CDR2 FNYEAQ. The CDR3: CASSPMGPQETQYF. In DNA, the CDR3 is TGTGCCAGCAGCCCCATGGGCCCCCAAGAGACCCAGTACTTC.

The V gene is TRBV30, the J gene TRBJ2-4, with 11 bases that match TRBD1. The CDR3 sequence is 16 residues long. V gave up 0 bases and J gave up 6 bases; unmatched junction bases: 7. Looked up from germline, CDR1 is GTSNPN and CDR2 is SVGIG (reference sequence). This chain's CDR3 is CAWSVGGQGDINIQYF. The CDR3 nucleotides read TGTGCCTGGAGTGTAGGGGGACAGGGGGATATAAACATTCAGTACTTC.

This chain links TRBV6-6 with TRBJ1-4, with D maybe TRBD1 (5 bases). CDR3 length: 16 amino acids. Trimming stripped 0 bases from V and 8 bases from J, with 16 bases between. The germline V gene has CDR1 MNHNY and CDR2 SVGAGI (reference sequence). The chain's CDR3 is CASSYSRSPGQEKLFF. The CDR3 DNA reads as TGTGCCAGCAGTTACTCGAGGTCGCCAGGGCAAGAAAAACTGTTTTTT.

The rearrangement uses TRBV6-2 or TRBV6-3 and TRBJ1-6; 9 nucleotides line up with TRBD1. V gave up 6 bases and J gave up 10 bases; unmatched junction bases: 13. The CDR3 sequence is 16 residues long. CDR1 and CDR2 from the germline V gene are MNHEY and SVGEGT. The DNA for the CDR3 is TGTGCCAGCAGCTTGGACAGGGGCCCTATCGGGTCACCCCTCCACTTT. Translated, it gives CASSLDRGPIGSPLHF.